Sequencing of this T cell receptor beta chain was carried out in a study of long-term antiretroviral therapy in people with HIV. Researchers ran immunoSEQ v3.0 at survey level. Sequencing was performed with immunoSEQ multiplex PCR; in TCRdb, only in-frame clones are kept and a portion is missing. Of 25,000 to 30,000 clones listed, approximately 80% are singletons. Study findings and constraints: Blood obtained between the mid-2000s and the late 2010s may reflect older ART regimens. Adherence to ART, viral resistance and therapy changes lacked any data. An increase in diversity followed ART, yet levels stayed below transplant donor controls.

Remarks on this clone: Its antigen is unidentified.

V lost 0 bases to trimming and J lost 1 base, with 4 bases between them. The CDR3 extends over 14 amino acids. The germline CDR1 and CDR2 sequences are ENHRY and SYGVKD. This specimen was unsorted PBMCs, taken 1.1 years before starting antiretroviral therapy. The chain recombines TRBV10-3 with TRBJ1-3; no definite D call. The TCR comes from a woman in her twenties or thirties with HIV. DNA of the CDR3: TGTGCCATCAGTGAGTCTGGTTCTGGAAACACCATATATTTT. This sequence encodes CAISESGSGNTIYF.